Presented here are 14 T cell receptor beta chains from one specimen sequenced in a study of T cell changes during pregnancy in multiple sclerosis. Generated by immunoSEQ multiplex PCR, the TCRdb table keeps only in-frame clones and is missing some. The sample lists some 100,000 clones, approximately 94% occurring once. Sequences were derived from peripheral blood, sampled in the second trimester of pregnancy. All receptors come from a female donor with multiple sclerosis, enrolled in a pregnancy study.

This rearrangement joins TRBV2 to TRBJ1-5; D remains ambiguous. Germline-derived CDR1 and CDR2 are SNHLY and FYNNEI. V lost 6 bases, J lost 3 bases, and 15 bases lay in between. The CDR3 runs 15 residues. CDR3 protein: CASREMEVNNQPQHF. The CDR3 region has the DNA TGTGCCAGCAGGGAGATGGAAGTAAACAATCAGCCCCAGCATTTT.

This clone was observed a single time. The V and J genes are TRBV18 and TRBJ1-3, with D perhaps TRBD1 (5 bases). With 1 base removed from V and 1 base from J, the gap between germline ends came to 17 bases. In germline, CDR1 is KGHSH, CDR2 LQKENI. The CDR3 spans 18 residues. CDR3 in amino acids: CASSPLGDSSYSGNTIYF. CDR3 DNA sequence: TGTGCCAGCTCACCACTAGGAGACAGCTCTTATTCTGGAAACACCATATATTTT.

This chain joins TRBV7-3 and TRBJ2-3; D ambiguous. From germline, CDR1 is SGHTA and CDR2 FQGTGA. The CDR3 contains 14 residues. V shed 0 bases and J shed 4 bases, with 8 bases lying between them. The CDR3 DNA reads TGTGCCAGCAGCTTAACCGGAGTTTCAGATACGCAGTATTTT. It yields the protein CASSLTGVSDTQYF.

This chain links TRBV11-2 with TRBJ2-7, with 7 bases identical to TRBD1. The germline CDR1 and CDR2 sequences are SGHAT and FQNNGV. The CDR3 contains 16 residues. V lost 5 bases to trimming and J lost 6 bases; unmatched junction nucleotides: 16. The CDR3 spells CASSKGARALMGEQYF. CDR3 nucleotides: TGTGCCAGCAGCAAGGGGGCCAGGGCTTTGATGGGCGAGCAGTACTTC.

The DNA for the CDR3 is TGTGCCAGCAGTTCCCCCCGGGTACAGGGGGCTTGGCAGTACTTC. Its protein product is CASSSPRVQGAWQYF. The rearrangement joins TRBV6-5 to TRBJ2-7; TRBD1 aligns across 9 bases. This CDR3 is built from 15 residues. Losses at the gene ends were 4 bases for V and 9 bases for J; bases not matched to a gene: 13. Germline-derived CDR1 and CDR2 are MNHEY and SVGAGI.

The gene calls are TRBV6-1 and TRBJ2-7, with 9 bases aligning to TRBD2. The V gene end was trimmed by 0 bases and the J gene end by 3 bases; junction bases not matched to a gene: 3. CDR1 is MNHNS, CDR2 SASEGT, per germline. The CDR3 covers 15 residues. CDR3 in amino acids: CASSEAPSGNYEQYF. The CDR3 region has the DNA TGTGCCAGCAGTGAAGCACCTAGCGGGAACTACGAGCAGTACTTC.

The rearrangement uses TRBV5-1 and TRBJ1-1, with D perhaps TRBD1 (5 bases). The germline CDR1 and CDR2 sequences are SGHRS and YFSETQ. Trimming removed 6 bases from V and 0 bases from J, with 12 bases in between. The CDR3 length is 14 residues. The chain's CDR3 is CASKGQGVNTEAFF. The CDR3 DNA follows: TGCGCCAGCAAAGGCCAGGGCGTGAACACTGAAGCTTTCTTT.

The CDR3 DNA sequence: TGTGCCAGCAGCAGGGGCTCTGGAAACACCATATATTTT. Translating gives CASSRGSGNTIYF. The rearrangement joins TRBV6-5 to TRBJ1-3; possible D gene TRBD1, 6 bases. V lost 6 bases and J 0 bases, leaving 6 bases between the germline ends. The CDR3 is made up of 13 amino acids. Germline V CDR1 and CDR2: MNHEY, SVGAGI.

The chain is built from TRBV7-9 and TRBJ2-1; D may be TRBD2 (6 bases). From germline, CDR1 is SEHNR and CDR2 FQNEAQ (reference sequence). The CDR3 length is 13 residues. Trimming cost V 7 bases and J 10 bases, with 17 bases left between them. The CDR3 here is CASTLSLAGEQFF. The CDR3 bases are TGTGCCAGCACCTTGAGTCTGGCGGGGGAGCAGTTCTTC.

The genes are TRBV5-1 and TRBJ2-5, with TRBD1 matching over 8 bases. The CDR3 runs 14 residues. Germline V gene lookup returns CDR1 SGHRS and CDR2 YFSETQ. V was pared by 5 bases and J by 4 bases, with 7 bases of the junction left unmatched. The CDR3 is CASRSQGAGETQYF. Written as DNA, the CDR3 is TGCGCCAGCAGATCCCAGGGGGCCGGAGAGACCCAGTACTTC.

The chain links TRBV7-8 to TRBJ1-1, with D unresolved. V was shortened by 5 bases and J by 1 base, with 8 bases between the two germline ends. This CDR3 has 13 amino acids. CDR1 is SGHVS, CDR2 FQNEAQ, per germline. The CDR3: CASSLTENTEAFF. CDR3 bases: TGTGCCAGCAGCCTTACAGAGAACACTGAAGCTTTCTTT. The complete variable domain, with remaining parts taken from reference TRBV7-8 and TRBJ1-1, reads GAGVSQSPRYKVAKRGQDVALRCDPISGHVSLFWYQQALGQGPEFLTYFQNEAQLDKSGLPSDRFFAERPEGSVSTLKIQRTQQEDSAVYLCASSLTENTEAFFGQGTRLTVV.

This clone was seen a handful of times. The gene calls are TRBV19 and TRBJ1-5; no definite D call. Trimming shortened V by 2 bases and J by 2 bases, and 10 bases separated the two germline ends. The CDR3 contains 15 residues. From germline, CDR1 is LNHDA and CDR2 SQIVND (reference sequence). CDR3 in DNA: TGTGCCAGTAGTATACGCGGGGATCGCAATCAGCCCCAGCATTTT. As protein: CASSIRGDRNQPQHF. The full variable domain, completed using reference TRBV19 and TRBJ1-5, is DGGITQSPKYLFRKEGQNVTLSCEQNLNHDAMYWYRQDPGQGLRLIYYSQIVNDFQKGDIAEGYSVSREKKESFPLTVTSAQKNPTAFYLCASSIRGDRNQPQHFGDGTRLSIL.

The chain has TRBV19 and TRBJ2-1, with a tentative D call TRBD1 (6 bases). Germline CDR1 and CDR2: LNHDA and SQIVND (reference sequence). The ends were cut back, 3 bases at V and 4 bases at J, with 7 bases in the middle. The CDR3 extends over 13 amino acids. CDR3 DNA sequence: TGTGCCAGTAGTATCCAGGGGTACAATGAGCAGTTCTTC. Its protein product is CASSIQGYNEQFF.

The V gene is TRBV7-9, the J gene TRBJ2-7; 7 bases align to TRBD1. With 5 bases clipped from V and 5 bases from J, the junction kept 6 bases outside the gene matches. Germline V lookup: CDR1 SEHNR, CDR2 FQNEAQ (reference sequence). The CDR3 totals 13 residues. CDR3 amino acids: CASSRTGVNEQYF. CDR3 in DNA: TGTGCCAGCAGCCGCACAGGGGTCAACGAGCAGTACTTC.